This T cell receptor beta chain was sequenced for a study of T cell responses to AZD1222 COVID-19 vaccine. This clone was counted between two and nine times. Clones were read by immunoSEQ multiplex PCR, and TCRdb kept only the in-frame ones, dropping some. The sample has about 210,000 clones, 94% seen once. Germline values: CDR1 GTSNPN, CDR2 SVGIG (reference sequence). The length of the CDR3 is 14 residues. V was trimmed by 1 base and J by 7 bases, leaving 11 bases between them. The source is an adult who received the MenACWY meningococcal vaccine as a control. This chain links TRBV30 with TRBJ1-6, with unresolved D. The sample consisted of peripheral blood, taken 28 days after the second dose of the MenACWY control vaccine. CDR3 amino acids: CAWSAQSANSPLHF. As DNA, the CDR3 is TGTGCCTGGAGTGCACAGTCCGCCAATTCACCCCTCCACTTT.